What follows are 32 T cell receptor beta chains derived from one specimen sequenced in a study of CD8+ T cells in alopecia areata. Treatment described: oral pan-JAK inhibitor, 5-10 mg twice daily. RNA was extracted and reverse transcribed into cDNA as the sequencing template. Libraries were prepared by immunoSEQ multiplex PCR; TCRdb keeps only in-frame clonotypes and omits some of them. The sample yields a few hundred thousand clones, around two fifths seen once. Specimen: CD4+ T cells sorted from blood, collected at approximately week 30, from a patient treated with tofacitinib. The receptor set was obtained from a human donor with alopecia areata.

This clone showed up just a few times. This chain joins TRBV9 and TRBJ2-1; D remains ambiguous. CDR3 length: 13 residues. V lost 1 base, J lost 2 bases, and 4 bases lay in between. Looked up from germline, CDR1 is SGDLS and CDR2 is YYNGEE. This CDR3 is CASSVRPYNEQFF. The CDR3 DNA sequence: TGTGCCAGCAGCGTACGGCCCTACAATGAGCAGTTCTTC. Full variable domain (remainder filled in from reference TRBV9 and TRBJ2-1): DSGVTQTPKHLITATGQRVTLRCSPRSGDLSVYWYQQSLDQGLQFLIQYYNGEERAKGNILERFSAQQFPDLHSELNLSSLELGDSALYFCASSVRPYNEQFFGPGTRLTVL.

Only a few counts were recorded for this clone. This rearrangement joins TRBV6-4 to TRBJ2-7; 12 nucleotides match TRBD2. Germline CDR1 MRHNA, CDR2 SNTAGT. This CDR3 region has 15 residues. V was clipped by 6 bases and J by 7 bases; unmatched bases: 10. CDR3 nucleotides: TGTGCCAGCAGCCTCCCTAGCGGGAGGGTGGAGGAGCAGTACTTC. Residues: CASSLPSGRVEEQYF.

The chain employs TRBV5-1 and TRBJ2-2; possibly TRBD1 for D (6 bases). This CDR3 comprises 16 residues. V was clipped by 0 bases and J by 4 bases, with 13 bases between them. The V gene's germline CDR1 is SGHRS and CDR2 YFSETQ. Here the CDR3 DNA reads TGCGCCAGCAGCTTGGAAGGGGGTTTACGCACCGGGGAGCTGTTTTTT. Its protein is CASSLEGGLRTGELFF.

This clone was found once. The chain recombines TRBV6-6 with TRBJ1-2, with D tentatively TRBD1 (6 bases). From germline, CDR1 is MNHNY and CDR2 SVGAGI (reference sequence). The CDR3 spans 14 residues. Trimming removed 7 bases from V and 4 bases from J, with 16 bases in between. CDR3 nucleotide sequence: TGTGCCAGCACCGACAGGCCCTCTGGCTATGGCTACACCTTC. This gives the protein CASTDRPSGYGYTF.

The chain joins TRBV2 to TRBJ2-2, with 14 nucleotides matching TRBD2. J gave up 5 bases and V 6 bases, and 5 bases lay outside the gene matches. This CDR3 has 16 amino acids. Germline V CDR1 and CDR2: SNHLY, FYNNEI. CDR3 residues: CASRKGLAGATGELFF. In DNA, the CDR3 is TGTGCCAGCAGGAAGGGACTAGCGGGAGCGACCGGGGAGCTGTTTTTT.

The CDR3, as DNA: TGTGCCAGCAGTTTAGGGGGCGCGATAGTTAATTCACCCCTCCACTTT. Protein: CASSLGGAIVNSPLHF. The V gene is TRBV27, the J gene TRBJ1-6; D might be TRBD1 (6 bases). The V gene lost 2 bases and the J gene lost 6 bases, with 14 bases spanning the gap. The CDR3 loop spans 16 amino acids. CDR1 and CDR2 from the germline V gene are MNHEY and SMNVEV (reference sequence).

The V gene is TRBV6-5, the J gene TRBJ1-5; no clear D. The germline gives CDR1 MNHEY, CDR2 SVGAGI. The CDR3 loop spans 15 amino acids. The V and J ends lost 2 bases and 0 bases respectively, with 8 bases between them. CDR3 nucleotide sequence: TGTGCCAGCAGTTACGCGGCAAATAGCAATCAGCCCCAGCATTTT. It yields the protein CASSYAANSNQPQHF.

This clone was seen only a few times. This chain joins TRBV5-1 and TRBJ2-1; the D is unclear. V lost 5 bases and J 4 bases, leaving 10 bases between the germline ends. This CDR3 has 13 amino acids. Germline V gene sequence: CDR1 SGHRS, CDR2 YFSETQ. DNA of the CDR3: TGCGCCAGCAGAGTCCGGGCATACAATGAGCAGTTCTTC. Encoded protein: CASRVRAYNEQFF.

This clone has ten or more counts. The CDR3: CSVEYHTDTQYF. CDR3 coding DNA: TGCAGCGTTGAATACCACACAGATACGCAGTATTTT. The chain carries TRBV29-1 and TRBJ2-3; the D is unclear. Deletions cut 2 bases from V and 2 bases from J, with 5 bases between. The CDR3 length is 12 residues. From germline, CDR1 is SQVTM and CDR2 ANQGSEA.

As concerns this clone: Other DNA sequences of this sample code for an identical CDR3. The V and J genes are TRBV7-2 and TRBJ2-7; D gene uncertain. CDR1 and CDR2 from the germline V gene are SGHTA and FQGNSA. V was cut by 3 bases and J by 2 bases, with 5 bases left in between. The CDR3 has 12 residues. The chain's CDR3 is CASSLLAYEQYF. CDR3 coding DNA: TGTGCCAGCAGCTTGTTGGCCTACGAGCAGTACTTC.

This clone was seen once. The gene calls are TRBV6-1 and TRBJ1-1; 7 bases match TRBD1. This CDR3 is 12 amino acids long. Germline assignment: CDR1 MNHNS and CDR2 SASEGT. The trim removed 1 base at V and 10 bases at J, leaving 3 bases unmatched. Here the CDR3 reads CASSEGTGRAFF. CDR3 in DNA: TGTGCCAGCAGTGAAGGGACAGGTCGAGCTTTCTTT.

This chain connects TRBV7-8 to TRBJ2-7; D could derive from TRBD1 or TRBD2 (5 bases each). In germline, CDR1 is SGHVS, CDR2 FQNEAQ. The CDR3 runs to 15 residues. V lost 1 base and J 5 bases, leaving 15 bases between the germline ends. The DNA for the CDR3 is TGTGCCAGCAGCTTAGGGGGGAGAAATTGGGACGAGCAGTACTTC. This sequence encodes CASSLGGRNWDEQYF.

This clone was seen more than once but under ten times. The chain links TRBV28 to TRBJ1-2; D unclear. This CDR3 has 12 amino acids. The V gene's germline CDR1 is MDHEN and CDR2 SYDVKM. Trimming shortened V by 4 bases and J by 4 bases, and 7 bases separated the two germline ends. CDR3 amino acids: CASSSLAYGYTF. The CDR3 coding sequence is TGTGCCAGCAGTTCCCTGGCCTATGGCTACACCTTC.

This clone was detected a few times. The chain uses TRBV7-2 and TRBJ1-2, with 7 bases identical to TRBD1. With V trimmed by 0 bases and J by 2 bases, 3 bases remained unmatched. The CDR3 consists of 15 residues. Per the germline V gene, CDR1 is SGHTA and CDR2 is FQGNSA. The CDR3 reads CASSLAPTGNYGYTF. DNA of the CDR3: TGTGCCAGCAGCTTAGCCCCGACAGGGAACTATGGCTACACCTTC.

The rearrangement links TRBV19 to TRBJ2-3; D unresolved. Per germline, CDR1 LNHDA and CDR2 SQIVND (reference sequence). V was clipped by 1 base and J by 5 bases, with 10 bases between them. The CDR3 is 14 amino acids. CDR3 protein: CASSIAPLLDTQYF. CDR3 coding DNA: TGTGCCAGTAGTATAGCCCCGCTCCTAGATACGCAGTATTTT.

The chain carries TRBV19 and TRBJ2-6; no reliable D call. Germline CDR1 reads LNHDA; CDR2 reads SQIVND (reference sequence). This CDR3 has 16 residues. The ends were cut back, 7 bases at V and 3 bases at J, with 16 bases in the middle. The CDR3 loop reads CASTLRGTYGANVLTF. CDR3 sequence (DNA): TGTGCCAGTACCCTAAGAGGAACTTATGGGGCCAACGTCCTGACTTTC.

CDR3: CAWSTSENTEAFF. The DNA for the CDR3 is TGTGCCTGGAGTACCTCAGAGAACACTGAAGCTTTCTTT. The chain links TRBV30 to TRBJ1-1; no definite D call. Germline CDR1 and CDR2: GTSNPN and SVGIG (reference sequence). The CDR3 spans 13 residues. Trimming shortened V by 2 bases and J by 1 base, and 8 bases separated the two germline ends. The full variable domain, rest sourced from reference TRBV30 and TRBJ1-1, is SQTIHQWPATLVQPVGSPLSLECTVEGTSNPNLYWYRQAAGRGLQLLFYSVGIGQISSEVPQNLSASRPQDRQFILSSKKLLLSDSGFYLCAWSTSENTEAFFGQGTRLTVV.

This chain connects TRBV5-1 to TRBJ2-5, with D perhaps TRBD2 (5 bases). The CDR3 runs 15 residues. V was shortened by 0 bases and J by 3 bases, with 12 bases between the two germline ends. Germline V gene sequence: CDR1 SGHRS, CDR2 YFSETQ. The chain's CDR3 is CASSLGGRQEETQYF. CDR3 DNA: TGCGCCAGCAGCTTGGGAGGGCGCCAGGAAGAGACCCAGTACTTC.

This clone was detected a few times. The genes are TRBV9 and TRBJ2-6; TRBD1 might be the D (7 bases). CDR1 is SGDLS and CDR2 is YYNGEE in the germline V gene. The CDR3 loop spans 18 amino acids. V lost 2 bases, J lost 1 base, and 16 bases lay in between. CDR3 region: CASSVGGQKASGANVLTF. The CDR3 nucleotides read TGTGCCAGCAGCGTCGGGGGACAGAAGGCATCTGGGGCCAACGTCCTGACTTTC.

Details on this clone: Additional DNA sequences in this sample encode the identical CDR3. The CDR3 sequence: CSVAGQGIYEQYF. The CDR3 nucleotides read TGCAGCGTGGCTGGACAGGGAATTTACGAGCAGTACTTC. The rearrangement uses TRBV29-1 and TRBJ2-7; 8 positions agree with TRBD1. Germline CDR1 and CDR2: SQVTM and ANQGSEA. The CDR3 is 13 amino acids. Unmatched junction bases numbered 8, after V lost 6 bases and J lost 4 bases.

V usage is TRBV27 and J usage is TRBJ2-7; perhaps TRBD1 as D (6 bases). Germline V lookup: CDR1 MNHEY, CDR2 SMNVEV (reference sequence). V dropped 2 bases and J dropped 6 bases, with 11 bases sitting between them. CDR3 length: 13 amino acids. The CDR3 bases are TGTGCCAGCAGTTTAAGGGACAAACGCGAGCAGTACTTC. The encoded protein is CASSLRDKREQYF.

This clone occurred a few times. The J gene is TRBJ2-2, the V gene TRBV29-1; 9 bases are a match to TRBD1. The length of the CDR3 is 14 residues. The V and J ends lost 4 bases and 5 bases, in that order; junction bases with no gene match: 5. Germline CDR1 SQVTM, CDR2 ANQGSEA. CDR3 sequence (DNA): TGCAGCGTTGCTGGACAGGGGTTGACCGGGGAGCTGTTTTTT. Translation: CSVAGQGLTGELFF.

This chain joins TRBV6-1 and TRBJ1-1; 7 bases fit TRBD1. The CDR3 sequence is 11 residues long. V lost 6 bases and J lost 6; bases outside the gene matches: 1. Germline lookup yields CDR1 MNHNS and CDR2 SASEGT. CDR3 coding DNA: TGTGCCAGCAGAGGGACAGCTGAAGCTTTCTTT. Translated: CASRGTAEAFF.

The V and J genes are TRBV29-1 and TRBJ2-3, with a tentative D call TRBD1 (5 bases). Germline CDR1 SQVTM, CDR2 ANQGSEA. The CDR3 sequence is 14 residues long. The germline V and J ends were trimmed by 7 bases and 1 base, with 15 bases remaining between them. CDR3 protein: CSAWEDSRTDTQYF. For the CDR3, the DNA is TGCAGCGCCTGGGAAGACAGCCGCACAGATACGCAGTATTTT.

This clone was counted between two and nine times. V gene TRBV30 combines with J gene TRBJ1-1; perhaps TRBD1 as D (5 bases). Per germline, CDR1 GTSNPN and CDR2 SVGIG (reference sequence). V was cut by 4 bases and J by 4 bases, with 13 bases left in between. The CDR3 runs 13 residues. CDR3 bases: TGTGCCTGGACAAAGGGGCCGGTCACTGAAGCTTTCTTT. Amino acids: CAWTKGPVTEAFF.

Only a few counts were recorded for this clone. The chain employs TRBV18 and TRBJ1-1; D is possibly TRBD1 (6 bases). Germline CDR1 and CDR2: KGHSH and LQKENI. This CDR3 is built from 15 residues. V dropped 8 bases and J dropped 3 bases, with 19 bases sitting between them. CDR3 sequence (DNA): TGTGCCAGCCAAGGGGGGACAACAGCCTACACTGAAGCTTTCTTT. It specifies CASQGGTTAYTEAFF.

In its sample, this clone was seen many times. The genes are TRBV14 and TRBJ1-2; D remains unclear. CDR1 and CDR2 from the germline V gene are SGHDN and FVKESK. The CDR3 consists of 12 residues. V was pared by 8 bases and J by 2 bases, with 9 bases between. CDR3 in amino acids: CASHDANYGYTF. CDR3 sequence (DNA): TGTGCCAGCCACGACGCCAACTATGGCTACACCTTC.

The chain joins TRBV27 to TRBJ1-2; D is possibly TRBD1 (5 bases). In germline, CDR1 is MNHEY, CDR2 SMNVEV (reference sequence). The CDR3 has 12 amino acids. The ends were cut back, 6 bases at V and 8 bases at J, with 13 bases in the middle. CDR3 sequence (DNA): TGTGCCAGCAGCTTGGGGGGATCCGGCTACACCTTC. Its protein product is CASSLGGSGYTF.

This clone was picked up a small number of times. The chain joins TRBV29-1 to TRBJ1-2; 7 bases fit TRBD1. The V gene end was trimmed by 6 bases and the J gene end by 8 bases; junction bases not matched to a gene: 21. This CDR3 has 16 amino acids. Germline V lookup: CDR1 SQVTM, CDR2 ANQGSEA. In DNA, the CDR3 is TGCAGCGTCGACCCACTCGCCCGACAGGGACGAAGGGGCTACACCTTC. Translating it yields CSVDPLARQGRRGYTF.

The rearrangement joins TRBV19 to TRBJ2-6, with 8 bases that match TRBD1. Germline CDR1 is LNHDA and CDR2 is SQIVND (reference sequence). This CDR3 contains 18 residues. J was trimmed by 1 base and V by 5 bases; bases with no gene match: 10. CDR3 sequence: CASSPRTGSNSGANVLTF. Here the CDR3 DNA reads TGTGCCAGTAGTCCGAGGACAGGGTCGAATTCTGGGGCCAACGTCCTGACTTTC.

The V and J genes are TRBV6-5 and TRBJ2-5, with D perhaps being TRBD1 or TRBD2 (5 bases each). Germline CDR1 MNHEY, CDR2 SVGAGI. V was cut by 4 bases and J by 4 bases, with 19 bases left in between. The CDR3 sequence is 16 residues long. CDR3 sequence reads: CASSWEQGRVAETQYF. The CDR3 DNA is TGTGCCAGCAGTTGGGAGCAGGGCAGGGTGGCAGAGACCCAGTACTTC.

The table lists this clone with a few counts. V is TRBV19 and J is TRBJ2-2; D possibly corresponds to TRBD1 (6 bases). V lost 6 bases to trimming and J lost 5 bases, with 22 bases between them. In germline, CDR1 is LNHDA, CDR2 SQIVND (reference sequence). The CDR3 spans 17 residues. The CDR3 DNA follows: TGTGCCAGTAGCATGGGCGCGTCATGGGACACGACCGGGGAGCTGTTTTTT. This translates into CASSMGASWDTTGELFF.